This TCR beta chain derives from a study of cytomegalovirus exposure and HLA in healthy donors. This CDR3 contains 14 residues. CDR1 is MNHEY and CDR2 is SMNVEV in the germline V gene (reference sequence). J gave up 4 bases and V 5 bases, and 7 bases lay outside the gene matches. General study findings and limits: Later analysis identified 15,000 to 20,000 TCR beta sequences associated with HLA alleles, using a false discovery rate threshold of 0.05.

A word on this clone: Its antigen is undetermined.

PCR involved 60 Vbeta and 13 Jbeta primers. TCRdb keeps only in-frame clones here, not all; method: immunoSEQ multiplex PCR. Its listing shows under 95,000 clones. The chain carries TRBV27 and TRBJ1-2; 7 bases line up with TRBD1. Material: PBMCs. The receptor was derived from a man aged 45 to 65 in good health and CMV-seronegative. The CDR3 protein is CASSPTGVPYGYTF. As DNA, the CDR3 is TGTGCCAGCAGTCCAACAGGGGTGCCCTATGGCTACACCTTC.